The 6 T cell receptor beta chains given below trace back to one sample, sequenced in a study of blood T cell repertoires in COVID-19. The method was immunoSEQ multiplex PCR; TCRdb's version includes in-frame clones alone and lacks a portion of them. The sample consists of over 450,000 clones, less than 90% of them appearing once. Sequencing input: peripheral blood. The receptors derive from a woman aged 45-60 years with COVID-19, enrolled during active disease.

CDR3 bases: TGTGCCAGCTCATCCGCCCGACAGGGTACCGGCACAGATACGCAGTATTTT. This codes for CASSSARQGTGTDTQYF. This chain joins TRBV18 and TRBJ2-3; 7 bases map to TRBD1. This CDR3 is 17 amino acids long. The junction had 12 bases not matched to a gene; V was cut back by 5 bases and J by 1 base. The germline gives CDR1 KGHSH, CDR2 LQKENI.

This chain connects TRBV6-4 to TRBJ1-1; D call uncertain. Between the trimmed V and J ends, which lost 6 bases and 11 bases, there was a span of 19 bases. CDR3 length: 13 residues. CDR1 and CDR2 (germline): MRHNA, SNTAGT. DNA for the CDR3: TGTGCCAGCAGCCCGGACCGGCTGGGAGAGGCTTTCTTT. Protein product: CASSPDRLGEAFF.

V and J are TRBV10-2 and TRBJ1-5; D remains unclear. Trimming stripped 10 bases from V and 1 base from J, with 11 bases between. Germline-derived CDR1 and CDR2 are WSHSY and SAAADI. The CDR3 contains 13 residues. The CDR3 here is CATARESNQPQHF. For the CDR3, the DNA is TGCGCCACGGCGAGGGAGAGCAATCAGCCCCAGCATTTT.

Written as DNA, the CDR3 is TGTGCCAGCAGTCGGGACAGGGACGCTTTCTTT. This sequence encodes CASSRDRDAFF. This chain links TRBV6-5 with TRBJ1-1; TRBD1 aligns across 9 bases. V lost 5 bases, J lost 11 bases, and 3 bases stayed unmatched. The CDR3 is 11 residues long. Per germline, CDR1 MNHEY and CDR2 SVGAGI.

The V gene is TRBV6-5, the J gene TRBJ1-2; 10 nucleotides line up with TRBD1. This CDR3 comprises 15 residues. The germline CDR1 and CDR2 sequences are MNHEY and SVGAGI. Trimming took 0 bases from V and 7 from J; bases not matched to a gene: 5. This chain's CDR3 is CASSYSTRQGAGYTF. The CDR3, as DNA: TGTGCCAGCAGTTACTCGACTAGACAGGGGGCTGGCTACACCTTC.

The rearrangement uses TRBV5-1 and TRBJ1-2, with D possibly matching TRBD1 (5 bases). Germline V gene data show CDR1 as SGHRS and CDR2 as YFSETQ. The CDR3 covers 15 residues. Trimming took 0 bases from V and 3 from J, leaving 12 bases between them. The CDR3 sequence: CASSLAGRVDYGYTF. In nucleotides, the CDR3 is TGCGCCAGCAGCTTGGCTGGCAGGGTGGACTATGGCTACACCTTC.